A single sample gave rise to the 20 T cell receptor beta chains below, sequenced in a study of cytomegalovirus exposure and HLA in healthy donors. PCR primers comprised 60 Vbeta and 13 Jbeta primers. The repertoire was sequenced with immunoSEQ multiplex PCR; TCRdb's copy has only in-frame clones and lacks some. The sample shows over 100,000 clones, 60% to 80% of them seen only once. Sequencing input: PBMCs. Every receptor here comes from a male donor in good health and CMV-seronegative.

CDR3 region: CSALTIAGDYGYTF. CDR3 nucleotides: TGCAGCGCCTTGACAATCGCGGGTGACTATGGCTACACCTTC. The V gene is TRBV29-1, the J gene TRBJ1-2; D remains unclear. Trimming removed 7 bases at V and 3 bases at J, with 18 bases between. The CDR3 consists of 14 residues. CDR1 and CDR2 (germline): SQVTM, ANQGSEA.

This clone is a singleton in its sample. The rearrangement joins TRBV28 to TRBJ1-5; 8 bases agree with TRBD1. This CDR3 has 15 amino acids. Per the germline V gene, CDR1 is MDHEN and CDR2 is SYDVKM. J lost 11 bases, V lost 3 bases, and 12 bases had no gene match. CDR3 sequence: CASSFYGTGLLSQHF. The CDR3 DNA reads TGTGCCAGCAGTTTTTATGGGACAGGTTTATTGTCCCAGCATTTT.

The V gene is TRBV25-1, the J gene TRBJ1-5; tentatively, D is TRBD1 (6 bases). The germline CDR1 and CDR2 sequences are MGHDK and SYGVNS. The CDR3 loop spans 15 amino acids. V lost 4 bases and J 3 bases, leaving 13 bases between the germline ends. The CDR3 sequence: CASSATGSPNQPQHF. CDR3 sequence (DNA): TGTGCCAGCAGTGCCACAGGGTCCCCCAATCAGCCCCAGCATTTT.

The genes are TRBV13 and TRBJ2-2; 7 nucleotides agree with TRBD1. The length of the CDR3 is 15 residues. V was clipped by 7 bases and J by 8 bases; unmatched bases: 13. CDR1 PRHDT and CDR2 FYEKMQ come from the germline V gene (reference sequence). CDR3 sequence (DNA): TGTGCCAGCAACTCGAACCAGGGGGTAGAGGGGGAGCTGTTTTTT. Amino acids: CASNSNQGVEGELFF.

This clone was observed a handful of times. The V gene is TRBV7-2, the J gene TRBJ2-4; 7 bases agree with TRBD2. The germline gives CDR1 SGHTA, CDR2 FQGNSA. There are 17 residues in the CDR3. The junction had 17 bases not matched to a gene; V was cut back by 6 bases and J by 6 bases. For the CDR3, the DNA is TGTGCCAGCAGTCCTATAGCGGGCGCAACCGTCGGAAACATTCAGTACTTC. It is translated as CASSPIAGATVGNIQYF.

The chain employs TRBV29-1 and TRBJ2-1; 8 bases align to TRBD2. The V gene's germline CDR1 is SQVTM and CDR2 ANQGSEA. Unmatched junction bases numbered 12, after V lost 3 bases and J lost 8 bases. The CDR3 extends over 15 amino acids. The CDR3 is CSVEIWRGDEDEQFF. CDR3 nucleotide sequence: TGCAGCGTTGAGATCTGGCGGGGGGACGAGGATGAGCAGTTCTTC.

The chain links TRBV28 to TRBJ1-1, with a tentative D call TRBD1 (5 bases). The CDR3 sequence is 14 residues long. With 7 bases removed from V and 3 bases from J, the gap between germline ends came to 15 bases. Looked up from germline, CDR1 is MDHEN and CDR2 is SYDVKM. CDR3 sequence: CASTGVDWYTEAFF. Here the CDR3 DNA reads TGTGCCAGCACGGGGGTCGATTGGTACACTGAAGCTTTCTTT. Filled out from reference TRBV28 and TRBJ1-1, the complete variable domain reads DVKVTQSSRYLVKRTGEKVFLECVQDMDHENMFWYRQDPGLGLRLIYFSYDVKMKEKGDIPEGYSVSREKKERFSLILESASTNQTSMYLCASTGVDWYTEAFFGQGTRLTVV.

The chain has TRBV5-4 and TRBJ2-7, with D possibly being TRBD1 (5 bases). Germline values: CDR1 SGHNT, CDR2 YYREEE (reference sequence). With 4 bases removed from V and 3 bases from J, the gap between germline ends came to 14 bases. The CDR3 is 14 amino acids. CDR3 amino acids: CASSVGQGGYEQYF. The CDR3 DNA reads as TGTGCCAGCAGCGTAGGACAAGGTGGCTACGAGCAGTACTTC.

The genes are TRBV28 and TRBJ1-1, with 10 bases fitting TRBD1. V was pared by 6 bases and J by 1 base, with 8 bases of the junction left unmatched. The germline V gene encodes CDR1 MDHEN and CDR2 SYDVKM. This CDR3 is 16 amino acids long. CDR3 nucleotides: TGTGCCAGCAGCCCGTGGGACAGGGGTAAGAACACTGAAGCTTTCTTT. Residues: CASSPWDRGKNTEAFF.

This clone showed up just a few times. This sequence joins TRBV28 and TRBJ1-4; D is unresolved. Trimming removed 6 bases at V and 8 bases at J, with 7 bases between. The CDR3 extends over 11 amino acids. Germline CDR1 reads MDHEN; CDR2 reads SYDVKM. The CDR3 loop is CASRTTEKLFF. In DNA, the CDR3 is TGTGCCAGCAGGACTACGGAAAAACTGTTTTTT.

The V gene is TRBV9, the J gene TRBJ2-7, with TRBD1 matching over 12 bases. This CDR3 spans 17 amino acids. Germline V CDR1 and CDR2: SGDLS, YYNGEE. Trimming cost V 3 bases and J 2 bases; bases outside gene matches: 9. CDR3 nucleotide sequence: TGTGCCAGCAGCGCCTTGGGACAGGGGGCATTCCCCTACGAGCAGTACTTC. It specifies CASSALGQGAFPYEQYF.

This clone was counted once. The genes are TRBV9 and TRBJ2-7, with 11 bases that match TRBD1. The J segment lost 0 bases and the V segment lost 3 bases, leaving 2 bases of the junction unmatched. Germline loops: CDR1 SGDLS, CDR2 YYNGEE. CDR3 length equals 15 residues. The CDR3 nucleotides are TGTGCCAGCAGCGCGGGACAGGGGGACTCCTACGAGCAGTACTTC. It is translated as CASSAGQGDSYEQYF.

The V and J genes are TRBV2 and TRBJ2-7, with TRBD1 as a possible D gene (5 bases). V was pared by 4 bases and J by 2 bases, with 12 bases between. The CDR3 is 14 residues long. The germline V gene encodes CDR1 SNHLY and CDR2 FYNNEI. The CDR3, as DNA: TGTGCCAGCAGTGTCCAGCAAGGGGCCTACGAGCAGTACTTC. Protein: CASSVQQGAYEQYF. The whole variable domain, filled in from reference TRBV2 and TRBJ2-7, reads EPEVTQTPSHQVTQMGQEVILRCVPISNHLYFYWYRQILGQKVEFLVSFYNNEISEKSEIFDDQFSVERPDGSNFTLKIRSTKLEDSAMYFCASSVQQGAYEQYFGPGTRLTVT.

V is TRBV30 and J is TRBJ1-2; D uncertain. The ends were cut back, 2 bases at V and 0 bases at J, with 16 bases in the middle. The CDR3 has 16 amino acids. Germline V gene data show CDR1 as GTSNPN and CDR2 as SVGIG (reference sequence). The CDR3 region has the DNA TGTGCCTGGAGTAAGTCCTCGGGGTTGGCTAACTATGGCTACACCTTC. The encoded protein is CAWSKSSGLANYGYTF. The full variable domain, with the rest looked up from reference TRBV30 and TRBJ1-2, is SQTIHQWPATLVQPVGSPLSLECTVEGTSNPNLYWYRQAAGRGLQLLFYSVGIGQISSEVPQNLSASRPQDRQFILSSKKLLLSDSGFYLCAWSKSSGLANYGYTFGSGTRLTVV.

This chain links TRBV30 with TRBJ1-2; D is ambiguous. Trimming cost V 2 bases and J 5 bases, with 6 bases left between them. CDR1 is GTSNPN and CDR2 is SVGIG in the germline V gene (reference sequence). The length of the CDR3 is 11 residues. The DNA of the CDR3 is TGTGCCTGGAGTCAACTATATGGCTACACCTTC. This encodes CAWSQLYGYTF.

The V call is TRBV6-5, the J call TRBJ2-4; TRBD2 matches at 10 bases. J lost 6 bases, V lost 5 bases, and 7 bases had no gene match. The CDR3 is 15 residues long. Germline V gene sequence: CDR1 MNHEY, CDR2 SVGAGI. CDR3 nucleotide sequence: TGTGCCAGCAGTCTTAGCGGGGGGCCTGGAAACATTCAGTACTTC. This encodes CASSLSGGPGNIQYF.

This chain links TRBV9 with TRBJ2-2; 10 bases align to TRBD2. CDR3 size: 19 residues. Trimming cost V 4 bases and J 6 bases; bases outside gene matches: 18. Germline V gene lookup returns CDR1 SGDLS and CDR2 YYNGEE. DNA of the CDR3: TGTGCCAGCAGCAGAGGGGGGCTAGCGGGGGACCTTAAGGCCGGGGAGCTGTTTTTT. It translates to CASSRGGLAGDLKAGELFF.

The rearrangement links TRBV7-8 to TRBJ2-3; 7 positions match TRBD2. Germline CDR1 SGHVS, CDR2 FQNEAQ. J gave up 2 bases and V 2 bases, and 7 bases lay outside the gene matches. This CDR3 is 16 amino acids long. The CDR3 DNA reads as TGTGCCAGCAGCTTAAATCGGGCGGGAGACACAGATACGCAGTATTTT. Translated: CASSLNRAGDTDTQYF.

V is TRBV27 and J is TRBJ2-1, with 9 bases fitting TRBD2. The junction had 7 bases not matched to a gene; V was cut back by 3 bases and J by 4 bases. Germline V gene data show CDR1 as MNHEY and CDR2 as SMNVEV (reference sequence). The CDR3 is 16 residues long. The CDR3: CASSLGPTSGYNEQFF. The CDR3 coding sequence is TGTGCCAGCAGTTTGGGCCCGACTAGCGGTTACAATGAGCAGTTCTTC.

This clone was seen once. The rearrangement uses TRBV5-8 and TRBJ1-5; 9 positions agree with TRBD1. J gave up 6 bases and V 4 bases, and 11 bases lay outside the gene matches. The CDR3 consists of 16 residues. Germline-derived CDR1 and CDR2 are SGHTS and YDEGEE. The DNA for the CDR3 is TGTGCCAGCAGCCCGCTGGGGTTACAGGGGGCTCAGCCCCAGCATTTT. Protein product: CASSPLGLQGAQPQHF.